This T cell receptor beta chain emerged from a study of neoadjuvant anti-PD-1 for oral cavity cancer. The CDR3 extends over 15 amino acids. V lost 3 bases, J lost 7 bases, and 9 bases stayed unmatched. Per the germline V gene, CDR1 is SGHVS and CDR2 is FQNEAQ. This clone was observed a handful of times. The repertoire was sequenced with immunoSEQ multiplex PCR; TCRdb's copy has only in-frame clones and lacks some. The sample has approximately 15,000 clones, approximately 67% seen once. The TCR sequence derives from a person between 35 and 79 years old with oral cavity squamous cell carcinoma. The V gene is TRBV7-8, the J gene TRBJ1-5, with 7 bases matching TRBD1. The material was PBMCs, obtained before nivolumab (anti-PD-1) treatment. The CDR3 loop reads CASSFDREVGQPQHF. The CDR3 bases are TGTGCCAGCAGCTTTGACAGGGAGGTAGGCCAGCCCCAGCATTTT.